The clone carrying this T cell receptor beta chain was counted many times. This entry is derived from a study of identical twins. No donor was unhealthy or non-Caucasian. TCRdb reprocessed the 5' RACE reads with MiXCR, giving one entry per CDR3 protein. The data hold about 450,000 distinct CDR3 sequences, with 15% to 20% observed a single time. The sequenced sample consisted of naive T cells sorted from blood. The clonotype was recovered from a man in his forties or fifties in good health.

The CDR3 spells CASSLEGGDHEQFF. In nucleotides, the CDR3 is TGTGCCAGCAGCTTAGAAGGTGGAGACCATGAGCAGTTCTTC. This chain joins TRBV11-3 and TRBJ2-1; no clear D. Trimming removed 0 bases at V and 8 bases at J, with 11 bases between. The CDR3 is 14 amino acids. Per germline, CDR1 SGHNT and CDR2 YENEEA.